This is a list of T cell receptor beta chains from one sample in a study of blood T cell repertoires in COVID-19. The method was immunoSEQ multiplex PCR; TCRdb's version includes in-frame clones alone and lacks a portion of them. The data show roughly 260,000 clones, approximately 87% seen once. The sequenced material came from peripheral blood. These receptors all stem from a woman aged 45-65 years with acute or convalescent COVID-19. Each CDR3 is given with its conserved first and last residue. D genes are given only for firm matches. Some rows have no size entry. The others give once, few or many, or a class for an expanded clone.

TRBV4-2	.	TRBJ1-2	TRBD1	TGTGCCAGCAGCCAAGAGGACAGGGCCTATGGCTACACCTTC	CASSQEDRAYGYTF
TRBV5-1	.	TRBJ1-2	TRBD1	TGCGCCAGCAGCTACGGGGACAGGGTGTCTGGTGGCTACACCTTC	CASSYGDRVSGGYTF
TRBV11-3	.	TRBJ1-1	TRBD1	TGTGCCAGCAGCTTAGAAAACAGGGGGCTGACGAACACTGAAGCTTTCTTT	CASSLENRGLTNTEAFF
TRBV29-1	.	TRBJ2-4	.	TGCAGCGTTGGACATCTGGCCAAAAACATTCAGTACTTC	CSVGHLAKNIQYF
TRBV6-5	.	TRBJ2-2	.	TGTGCCAGCAGTTACGTAGCGCGGGCCGGGGAGCTGTTTTTT	CASSYVARAGELFF
TRBV28	.	TRBJ2-7	TRBD2	TGTGCCAGCAGTTTACCTAGCGGGAGTTCCTACGAGCAGTACTTC	CASSLPSGSSYEQYF
TRBV4-2	.	TRBJ1-1	.	TGTGCCAGCAGCCAAGAGCGGGGATTTAACACTGAAGCTTTCTTT	CASSQERGFNTEAFF
TRBV10-3	.	TRBJ2-2	.	TGTGCCATCAATCCGGACAGGAACACCGGGGAGCTGTTTTTT	CAINPDRNTGELFF
TRBV29-1	few	TRBJ2-4	.	TGCAGCGTTGAAGGACCCGGACAGGAGGGCCTTCAGTACTTC	CSVEGPGQEGLQYF
TRBV7-8	.	TRBJ1-5	TRBD1	TGTGCCAGCAGTTTCCGGGACAGGGGTTTTAGCAATCAGCCCCAGCATTTT	CASSFRDRGFSNQPQHF
TRBV4-1	once	TRBJ2-1	TRBD2	TGCGCCAGCAGCCGAAAACGGACTAGCAGAGAGTATCCCTATGAGCAGTTCTTC	CASSRKRTSREYPYEQFF
TRBV6-4	once	TRBJ1-1	.	TGTGCCAGCAGTGACTCTCGTACAGCTAACACTGAAGCTTTCTTT	CASSDSRTANTEAFF
TRBV27	.	TRBJ2-1	TRBD2	TGTGCCAGCAGTTTATCGTGGAGCGGGAGGGCCCATGAGCAGTTCTTC	CASSLSWSGRAHEQFF
TRBV4-1	once	TRBJ2-1	TRBD2	TGCGCCAGCAGCCAAGCAGGTAGCGGGAGGCCCCTCACCTACAATGAGCAGTTCTTC	CASSQAGSGRPLTYNEQFF
TRBV28	once	TRBJ2-3	.	TGTGCCAGCAGCCGAAGGATAGCGGGCACAGATACGCAGTATTTT	CASSRRIAGTDTQYF
TRBV6-6	.	TRBJ2-7	TRBD2	TGTGCCAGCAGTTCGGGACTAGCGGGCGAGCAGTACTTC	CASSSGLAGEQYF
TRBV19	.	TRBJ1-1	.	TGTGCCAGTACTCTAGAGGTAGACACTGAAGCTTTCTTT	CASTLEVDTEAFF
TRBV9	.	TRBJ1-1	TRBD1	TGTGCCAGCAGCGTAGAAGGACAGGGGGCGCGGGGTCCGAACACTGAAGCTTTCTTT	CASSVEGQGARGPNTEAFF
TRBV28	.	TRBJ1-3	.	TGTGCCAGCAGCCGGGACTTCTCTGGAAACACCATATATTTT	CASSRDFSGNTIYF
TRBV27	.	TRBJ2-1	TRBD2	TGTGCCAGCAGTCCAGGACTAGCGGGAGGACCAACCTACAATGAGCAGTTCTTC	CASSPGLAGGPTYNEQFF
TRBV7-2	.	TRBJ2-7	TRBD1	TGTGCCAGCAGCTTAGCGAGGGACAGGGAGCAGTACTTC	CASSLARDREQYF
TRBV7-3	.	TRBJ1-4	TRBD1	TGTGCCAGCAGCGGGACAGGGGGCATGGGAGTAGGAACTAATGAAAAACTGTTTTTT	CASSGTGGMGVGTNEKLFF
TRBV30	few	TRBJ1-1	TRBD1	TGTGCCTGGACCCCCGGGACAGGGAACACTGAAGCTTTCTTT	CAWTPGTGNTEAFF
TRBV28	.	TRBJ2-7	TRBD2	TGTGCCAGCAGTTGGGAGGGAGGTCGCTACGAGCAGTACTTC	CASSWEGGRYEQYF
TRBV19	once	TRBJ2-6	.	TGTGCCAGTAGTATAGCAGGGACAGGGGCCAACGTCCTGACTTTC	CASSIAGTGANVLTF
TRBV21-1	.	TRBJ1-1	.	TGTGCCAGCAGCCAAAATCCCAAAGCCGGACAGGGGGACACTGAAGCTTTCTTT	CASSQNPKAGQGDTEAFF
TRBV28	.	TRBJ1-2	.	TGTGCCAGCAGAGGGGCCGAAGAACCTAACTATGGCTACACCTTC	CASRGAEEPNYGYTF
TRBV4-2	.	TRBJ1-4	TRBD1	TGTGCCAGCAGCCCATACAGGGGGCTCTGGGAAAAACTGTTTTTT	CASSPYRGLWEKLFF
TRBV10-3	.	TRBJ1-5	.	TGTGCCATCAGTGACCAGGACAATCAGCCCCAGCATTTT	CAISDQDNQPQHF
TRBV7-9	.	TRBJ2-7	.	TGTGCCAGCAGCTCCGACAGAGAGCAGTACTTC	CASSSDREQYF
TRBV7-2	.	TRBJ2-1	TRBD2	TGTGCCAGCAGCTACCGACTAGCCGATGAGCAGTTCTTC	CASSYRLADEQFF
TRBV2	.	TRBJ1-2	.	TGTGCCAGCAGTGAGCGGGTCCCCTATGGCTACACCTTC	CASSERVPYGYTF
TRBV28	.	TRBJ1-2	TRBD1	TGTGCCAGCAGTGCGGGACAGGGGGTGGTCGGGGGCTACACCTTC	CASSAGQGVVGGYTF
TRBV7-3	.	TRBJ1-2	.	TGTGCCAGCAGCCCCCGGGGTGTGATAATAAACTATGGCTACACCTTC	CASSPRGVIINYGYTF
TRBV7-2	.	TRBJ2-6	.	TGTGCCAGCAGGTCAGGGGCTGGGGCCAACGTCCTGACTTTC	CASRSGAGANVLTF
TRBV10-3	.	TRBJ2-2	.	TGTGCCATCAGTGAGGGAGGGTTCACCGGGGAGCTGTTTTTT	CAISEGGFTGELFF
TRBV5-6	.	TRBJ1-3	.	TGTGCCAGCAGCGGCGGTATAAACACCATATATTTT	CASSGGINTIYF
TRBV2	.	TRBJ2-7	TRBD2	TGTGCCAGCAGATCCGGGACTAACTACGAGCAGTACTTC	CASRSGTNYEQYF
TRBV28	.	TRBJ2-7	.	TGTGCCAGCAGCCAGAGCGTCGGGTCCTACGAGCAGTACTTC	CASSQSVGSYEQYF